This passage covers 4 T cell receptor beta chains from one sample sequenced in a study of CD8 T cells in ankylosing spondylitis. One entry per CDR3 protein results from TCRdb running MiXCR on the 5' RACE reads. The repertoire has around 250,000 distinct CDR3 sequences, 18% of them found once; the top ten carry less than 35%. The sequenced sample was blood, either unsorted or a sorted T cell fraction (not recorded which). The receptors come from a male donor with ankylosing spondylitis or in good health (not recorded which).

This chain links TRBV12-3 or TRBV12-4 with TRBJ2-5, with D unresolved. CDR3 length: 16 amino acids. The V and J ends lost 3 bases and 3 bases respectively, with 17 bases between them. CDR3 residues: CASSLFGRSMEETQYF. The CDR3 region has the DNA TGTGCCAGCAGTTTGTTCGGACGAAGTATGGAAGAGACCCAGTACTTC.

Only a few counts were recorded for this clonotype. The V gene is TRBV7-6, the J gene TRBJ2-5; possible D gene TRBD2, 6 bases. This CDR3 contains 17 residues. CDR1 is SGHVS, CDR2 FNYEAQ, per germline. The germline V and J ends were trimmed by 1 base and 2 bases, with 17 bases remaining between them. CDR3 residues: CASSLVEEGWRQETQYF. CDR3 nucleotides: TGTGCCAGCAGCTTAGTAGAGGAGGGATGGAGGCAAGAGACCCAGTACTTC.

The chain links TRBV6-2 or TRBV6-3 to TRBJ2-6, with 8 nucleotides matching TRBD1. The V segment lost 1 base and the J segment 0 bases; nucleotides outside the gene matches: 8. The length of the CDR3 is 19 residues. In germline, CDR1 is MNHEY, CDR2 SVGEGT. The CDR3 protein is CASSYYLITGGSGANVLTF. CDR3 nucleotides: TGTGCCAGCAGTTACTACCTAATTACAGGGGGCTCTGGGGCCAACGTCCTGACTTTC.

The sample holds many counts of this clonotype. The V gene is TRBV27, the J gene TRBJ2-1; perhaps TRBD1 as D (6 bases). The germline V and J ends were trimmed by 3 bases and 6 bases, with 12 bases remaining between them. The CDR3 has 14 residues. Germline-derived CDR1 and CDR2 are MNHEY and SMNVEV (reference sequence). The CDR3 coding sequence is TGTGCCAGCAGTTTGGCCCCGGACAGCAATGAGCAGTTCTTC. Amino acid sequence: CASSLAPDSNEQFF.